Following are 27 T cell receptor beta chains from one sample sequenced in a study of post-analysis software for immune sequencing data. Whole-study findings and limits: Four or five TRBV segments were significantly more frequent in patients than in controls. TRBV5-6, TRBV5-1 and TRBV20-1 were among these segments.

No antigen is known for these receptors. Unique molecular identifiers tagged the TCR beta cDNA libraries. TCRdb itself ran the PCR reads through MiXCR, one entry per CDR3 protein. In the table there are about 770,000 distinct CDR3 sequences, approximately 44% of which are singletons. Material: blood. These TCRs come from a girl under 18 with multiple sclerosis.

V is TRBV30 and J is TRBJ1-2; TRBD1 might be the D (5 bases). Germline lookup yields CDR1 GTSNPN and CDR2 SVGIG (reference sequence). With 5 bases removed from V and 0 bases from J, the gap between germline ends came to 25 bases. The CDR3 runs 18 residues. CDR3 sequence reads: CAWDHIGRTRITNYGYTF. DNA for the CDR3: TGTGCCTGGGATCATATTGGACGGACAAGAATAACTAACTATGGCTACACCTTC.

The rearrangement joins TRBV5-1 to TRBJ1-4, with no clear D. CDR3 length: 14 residues. Per germline, CDR1 SGHRS and CDR2 YFSETQ. V lost 2 bases, J lost 0 bases, and 5 bases lay in between. The CDR3 reads CASSFRSTNEKLFF. CDR3 coding DNA: TGCGCCAGCAGCTTCAGATCAACTAATGAAAAACTGTTTTTT.

The V call is TRBV7-3, the J call TRBJ2-3, with 11 positions matching TRBD1. V was clipped by 2 bases and J by 5 bases; unmatched bases: 3. CDR1 is SGHTA, CDR2 FQGTGA, per germline. The CDR3 consists of 15 residues. Here the CDR3 DNA reads TGTGCCAGCAGCTTAGCGGGACAGGGGGTAGATACGCAGTATTTT. Encoded protein: CASSLAGQGVDTQYF.

The chain couples TRBV29-1 to TRBJ1-5, with D tentatively TRBD1 (5 bases). Between the trimmed V and J ends, which lost 4 bases and 5 bases, there was a span of 15 bases. Germline loops: CDR1 SQVTM, CDR2 ANQGSEA. CDR3 length equals 14 residues. The DNA of the CDR3 is TGCAGCGTTGTTCAGGGAGGCTGGGATCAGCCCCAGCATTTT. It translates to CSVVQGGWDQPQHF.

In this sample, this clonotype turned up a few times. The chain recombines TRBV18 with TRBJ2-5, with unresolved D. This CDR3 contains 11 residues. Per germline, CDR1 KGHSH and CDR2 LQKENI. V was trimmed by 3 bases and J by 5 bases, leaving 4 bases between them. The CDR3 spells CASSPMETQYF. In DNA form, the CDR3 reads TGTGCCAGCTCACCCATGGAGACCCAGTACTTC.

V gene TRBV11-2 combines with J gene TRBJ2-1; D is unresolved. This CDR3 contains 13 residues. Germline lookup yields CDR1 SGHAT and CDR2 FQNNGV. The germline V and J ends were trimmed by 5 bases and 13 bases, with 18 bases remaining between them. The CDR3 here is CASSPGQSETQFF. The CDR3 DNA is TGTGCCAGCAGCCCCGGGCAGTCAGAGACCCAGTTCTTC.

V is TRBV6-1 and J is TRBJ1-2; D gene ambiguous. The germline V gene encodes CDR1 MNHNS and CDR2 SASEGT. This CDR3 spans 15 amino acids. Trimming took off 2 bases at V and 4 bases at J, with 14 bases between the two ends. Written as DNA, the CDR3 is TGTGCCAGCAGTGAACACCTATCAACGGGCTATGGCTACACCTTC. As protein: CASSEHLSTGYGYTF.

The CDR3 sequence is CAWRGLGQNTEAFF. The CDR3 nucleotides are TGTGCCTGGAGAGGTCTGGGCCAGAACACTGAAGCTTTCTTT. The chain carries TRBV30 and TRBJ1-1; D remains unclear. Germline-derived CDR1 and CDR2 are GTSNPN and SVGIG (reference sequence). This CDR3 contains 14 residues. V was trimmed by 3 bases and J by 1 base, leaving 12 bases between them.

This clonotype came up many times. V usage is TRBV20-1 and J usage is TRBJ2-3; 9 bases match TRBD2. V was clipped by 3 bases and J by 1 base; unmatched bases: 2. CDR1 and CDR2 (germline): DFQATT, SNEGSKA (reference sequence). This CDR3 spans 14 amino acids. The CDR3 DNA reads TGCAGTGCTAGGAGACTAGCGGGCACAGATACGCAGTATTTT. Translation: CSARRLAGTDTQYF.

The chain links TRBV7-9 to TRBJ2-3; 8 bases align to TRBD2. Germline CDR1 is SEHNR and CDR2 is FQNEAQ (reference sequence). The CDR3 runs 14 residues. J was trimmed by 6 bases and V by 7 bases; bases with no gene match: 9. The CDR3 bases are TGTGCCAGCACCCTGGCGGGAGGTGACGATACGCAGTATTTT. It specifies CASTLAGGDDTQYF. Drawing the rest from reference TRBV7-9 and TRBJ2-3, the complete variable domain is DTGVSQNPRHKITKRGQNVTFRCDPISEHNRLYWYRQTLGQGPEFLTYFQNEAQLEKSRLLSDRFSAERPKGSFSTLEIQRTEQGDSAMYLCASTLAGGDDTQYFGPGTRLTVL.

This clonotype was detected only a few times. The rearrangement uses TRBV12-3 or TRBV12-4 and TRBJ2-5, with D possibly being TRBD2 (6 bases). The DNA matches TRBJ2-7 better at its end, which makes the J call doubtful. The CDR3 has 14 residues. CDR3 sequence: CASTAPGVGIEQYF. The CDR3 nucleotides are TGTGCCAGCACTGCCCCGGGGGTGGGTATCGAGCAGTACTTC.

This clonotype was recorded a few times. This chain links TRBV29-1 with TRBJ2-5, with D perhaps matching TRBD1 or TRBD2 (5 bases each). The germline V and J ends were trimmed by 3 bases and 1 base, with 9 bases remaining between them. The germline CDR1 and CDR2 sequences are SQVTM and ANQGSEA. The CDR3 extends over 13 amino acids. CDR3 protein: CSVESGGQETQYF. CDR3 sequence (DNA): TGCAGCGTTGAGTCTGGGGGCCAAGAGACCCAGTACTTC.

This chain joins TRBV7-2 and TRBJ2-7; 7 bases map to TRBD1. The V and J ends lost 1 base and 3 bases, in that order; junction bases with no gene match: 12. Germline V gene sequence: CDR1 SGHTA, CDR2 FQGNSA. The CDR3 has 17 amino acids. The CDR3 DNA is TGTGCCAGCAGCTTAGTCCTGGAACAGGGGCAAAACTACGAGCAGTACTTC. Translating it yields CASSLVLEQGQNYEQYF.

The rearrangement joins TRBV9 to TRBJ1-2, with 7 bases identical to TRBD1. Germline V gene data show CDR1 as SGDLS and CDR2 as YYNGEE. Trimming at V came to 7 bases and at J to 6 bases, leaving 6 bases not matched to a gene. The CDR3 runs 12 residues. The CDR3 spells CASLDRANGYTF. CDR3 DNA sequence: TGTGCCAGCTTAGACAGGGCGAATGGCTACACCTTC.

This chain connects TRBV11-2 to TRBJ1-4; TRBD1 might be the D (6 bases). The V end was cut by 5 bases, the J end by 8 bases, with 30 bases between. Germline V CDR1 and CDR2: SGHAT, FQNNGV. The CDR3 covers 19 residues. CDR3 bases: TGTGCCAGCAGCACCCGATCCGGGACATCAGGGTGGAAGGGGGAAAAACTGTTTTTT. Translating gives CASSTRSGTSGWKGEKLFF.

The V gene is TRBV6-1, the J gene TRBJ2-1; TRBD2 is a possible D gene (6 bases). With 8 bases removed from V and 10 bases from J, the gap between germline ends came to 18 bases. The CDR3 extends over 13 amino acids. Germline CDR1 is MNHNS and CDR2 is SASEGT. CDR3 residues: CASFPRGGREQFF. The CDR3 coding sequence is TGTGCCAGCTTTCCCAGAGGAGGGAGGGAGCAGTTCTTC.

This rearrangement joins TRBV11-3 to TRBJ2-1; D gene unclear. Trimming pared 3 bases from V and 9 bases from J, leaving 12 bases between. The CDR3 totals 13 residues. CDR1 and CDR2 (germline): SGHNT, YENEEA. CDR3 sequence (DNA): TGTGCCAGCAGCTTGGAAGCGACCACTGAGCAGTTCTTC. This sequence encodes CASSLEATTEQFF. The complete variable domain, with remaining parts taken from reference TRBV11-3 and TRBJ2-1, reads EAGVVQSPRYKIIEKKQPVAFWCNPISGHNTLYWYLQNLGQGPELLIRYENEEAVDDSQLPKDRFSAERLKGVDSTLKIQPAELGDSAVYLCASSLEATTEQFFGPGTRLTVL.

The chain's CDR3 is CASSLAGGPATEAFF. CDR3 DNA: TGTGCCAGCAGCCTCGCAGGGGGCCCGGCCACTGAAGCTTTCTTT. This chain links TRBV7-3 with TRBJ1-1, with 8 bases fitting TRBD1. Per the germline V gene, CDR1 is SGHTA and CDR2 is FQGTGA. The CDR3 is 15 residues long. With 5 bases clipped from V and 4 bases from J, the junction kept 9 bases outside the gene matches.

This chain links TRBV11-2 with TRBJ2-7, with D tentatively TRBD1 (5 bases). V was pared by 3 bases and J by 2 bases, with 8 bases between. CDR1 is SGHAT, CDR2 FQNNGV, per germline. The CDR3 sequence is 13 residues long. The CDR3 DNA sequence: TGTGCCAGCAGCTTCGACAGTGCCTACGAGCAGTACTTC. Its translation is CASSFDSAYEQYF. Based on the CDR3 plus reference TRBV11-2 and TRBJ2-7, the full variable domain is EAGVAQSPRYKIIEKRQSVAFWCNPISGHATLYWYQQILGQGPKLLIQFQNNGVVDDSQLPKDRFSAERLKGVDSTLKIQPAKLEDSAVYLCASSFDSAYEQYFGPGTRLTVT.

The rearrangement joins TRBV12-3 or TRBV12-4 to TRBJ2-2; D might be TRBD2 (5 bases). The CDR3 is 14 amino acids. V shed 7 bases and J shed 1 base, with 10 bases lying between them. The CDR3 DNA reads as TGTGCCAGCAAGCGGTCCTTGAACACCGGGGAGCTGTTTTTT. Protein: CASKRSLNTGELFF.

The chain combines TRBV10-3 with TRBJ2-1, with D possibly called TRBD1 or TRBD2 (6 bases each). CDR3 length: 17 residues. Germline V gene data show CDR1 as ENHRY and CDR2 as SYGVKD. V gave up 4 bases and J gave up 0 bases, with 16 bases separating them. CDR3 sequence: CAISVRGQSSSYNEQFF. CDR3 in DNA: TGTGCCATCAGTGTCCGGGGGCAGTCGAGCTCCTACAATGAGCAGTTCTTC.

The chain employs TRBV29-1 and TRBJ2-1; 9 nucleotides match TRBD2. CDR1 is SQVTM and CDR2 is ANQGSEA in the germline V gene. V gave up 6 bases and J gave up 0 bases; unmatched junction bases: 12. CDR3 size: 17 residues. CDR3 nucleotides: TGCAGCGTCGCCGGGACTAGCAATCCGAGCTCCTACAATGAGCAGTTCTTC. Protein sequence: CSVAGTSNPSSYNEQFF.

This rearrangement joins TRBV3-1 to TRBJ2-5; possible D gene TRBD1, 6 bases. Deletions cut 3 bases from V and 3 bases from J, with 17 bases between. CDR1 and CDR2 (germline): LGHDT, YNNKEL (reference sequence). This CDR3 contains 16 residues. The CDR3 sequence is CASSHAPGTREETQYF. The DNA for the CDR3 is TGTGCCAGCAGCCACGCTCCCGGGACAAGGGAAGAGACCCAGTACTTC.

The V call is TRBV20-1, the J call TRBJ2-5; TRBD2 matches at 13 bases. The germline V gene has CDR1 DFQATT and CDR2 SNEGSKA (reference sequence). J lost 0 bases, V lost 5 bases, and 3 bases had no gene match. CDR3 size: 15 residues. CDR3 in amino acids: CSAGGTSGNQETQYF. The CDR3 region has the DNA TGCAGTGCTGGCGGGACTAGCGGGAACCAAGAGACCCAGTACTTC.

Comment on this clonotype: This is likely a read error, given that the CDR3 carries no conserved phenylalanine or tryptophan at its end. V is TRBV20-1 and J is TRBJ2-4; D remains ambiguous. Trimming removed 4 bases at V and 6 bases at J, with 13 bases between. CDR3 length equals 13 residues. Germline V gene data show CDR1 as DFQATT and CDR2 as SNEGSKA (reference sequence). The chain's CDR3 is CSATLLGGNIQYL. Here the CDR3 DNA reads TGCAGTGCTACCCTGTTAGGTGGAAACATTCAGTACCTC.

This chain connects TRBV6-1 to TRBJ1-2; a possible D gene is TRBD1 (6 bases). Between the trimmed V and J ends, which lost 2 bases and 7 bases, there was a span of 17 bases. CDR3 length: 15 amino acids. Germline assignment: CDR1 MNHNS and CDR2 SASEGT. The CDR3 protein is CASSEIRDNSRGYTF. In DNA, the CDR3 is TGTGCCAGCAGTGAAATTCGGGACAATTCTCGTGGCTACACCTTC.

The chain has TRBV4-2 and TRBJ2-5, with D possibly matching TRBD2 (7 bases). CDR3 length equals 15 residues. Trimming shortened V by 5 bases and J by 2 bases, and 15 bases separated the two germline ends. The germline V gene has CDR1 LGHNA and CDR2 YNFKEQ. The CDR3 bases are TGTGCCAGCAGCTTCGAAGGGGGGGCGCAAGAGACCCAGTACTTC. Translating it yields CASSFEGGAQETQYF.